The next 9 T cell receptor beta chains were all read from a single sample in a study of Ad26.COV2.S vaccination and SARS-CoV-2 variants. The treatment denotes: 15 to 20 received Ad26.COV2.S at low or high dose, single or two shots; five or six received placebo; per-sample allocation not given. Sampling took place 63 days after the first vaccine or placebo injection. Libraries were prepared by immunoSEQ multiplex PCR; TCRdb keeps only in-frame clonotypes and omits some of them. The sample includes more than 300,000 clones, around 85% of them seen just once. Sequencing used peripheral blood, obtained in a trial of Ad26.COV2.S vaccine versus placebo. Receptors originate from a person between 18 and 65 years old who received the Ad26.COV2.S COVID-19 vaccine or a placebo.

This clone came up once. The rearrangement uses TRBV11-2 and TRBJ1-1; D not resolved. The CDR3 runs to 14 residues. The germline gives CDR1 SGHAT, CDR2 FQNNGV. The V and J ends lost 4 bases and 4 bases respectively, with 13 bases between them. The CDR3 region is CASSSRLAATEAFF. In DNA, the CDR3 is TGTGCCAGCAGCTCGCGATTAGCGGCCACTGAAGCTTTCTTT.

J is TRBJ1-1 and V is TRBV9; D is unresolved. V dropped 0 bases and J dropped 5 bases, with 8 bases sitting between them. The CDR3 runs 13 residues. Germline V gene lookup returns CDR1 SGDLS and CDR2 YYNGEE. The CDR3 spells CASSVELGTEAFF. For the CDR3, the DNA is TGTGCCAGCAGCGTAGAACTGGGGACTGAAGCTTTCTTT.

The gene calls are TRBV7-8 and TRBJ2-5, with a weak D call TRBD2 (6 bases). The CDR3 spans 15 residues. Trimming took 2 bases from V and 2 from J, leaving 12 bases between them. CDR1 SGHVS and CDR2 FQNEAQ come from the germline V gene. The CDR3: CASSLLGGIQETQYF. The DNA of the CDR3 is TGTGCCAGCAGCTTACTCGGAGGGATACAAGAGACCCAGTACTTC.

J is TRBJ1-6 and V is TRBV19, with 8 bases lining up with TRBD1. The V segment lost 4 bases and the J segment 7 bases; nucleotides outside the gene matches: 6. This CDR3 contains 15 residues. Germline lookup yields CDR1 LNHDA and CDR2 SQIVND (reference sequence). As DNA, the CDR3 is TGTGCCAGTAGTAGTCGACAGGGGAAAAATTCACCCCTCCACTTT. Protein sequence: CASSSRQGKNSPLHF. The full variable domain, with the rest looked up from reference TRBV19 and TRBJ1-6, is DGGITQSPKYLFRKEGQNVTLSCEQNLNHDAMYWYRQDPGQGLRLIYYSQIVNDFQKGDIAEGYSVSREKKESFPLTVTSAQKNPTAFYLCASSSRQGKNSPLHFGNGTRLTVT.

The V gene is TRBV5-6, the J gene TRBJ2-1; 11 nucleotides line up with TRBD1. The J segment lost 8 bases and the V segment lost 5 bases, leaving 12 bases of the junction unmatched. The CDR3 sequence is 16 residues long. Germline lookup yields CDR1 SGHDT and CDR2 YYEEEE. The CDR3 DNA is TGTGCCAGCAGTCTGCAGCGGACAGGGGGCTATCATGAGCAGTTCTTC. Protein product: CASSLQRTGGYHEQFF.

The V call is TRBV27, the J call TRBJ2-3; the D gene could be TRBD1 or TRBD2 (5 bases each). Trimming took 10 bases from V and 2 from J, leaving 13 bases between them. Germline CDR1 MNHEY, CDR2 SMNVEV (reference sequence). The CDR3 has 13 amino acids. The CDR3 sequence: CATTEGITDTQYF. Written as DNA, the CDR3 is TGTGCCACCACCGAGGGGATCACAGATACGCAGTATTTT.

The V and J genes are TRBV27 and TRBJ1-2; 9 bases are shared with TRBD1. Looked up from germline, CDR1 is MNHEY and CDR2 is SMNVEV (reference sequence). V trimming: 4 bases; J trimming: 2 bases; junction bases outside the gene matches: 5. This CDR3 comprises 15 residues. This CDR3 reads CASSSGDRVNYGYTF. The CDR3 nucleotides read TGTGCCAGCAGTTCGGGGGACAGGGTGAACTATGGCTACACCTTC.

The chain recombines TRBV27 with TRBJ1-6, with TRBD1 as a possible D gene (5 bases). The CDR3 is 15 residues long. Germline values: CDR1 MNHEY, CDR2 SMNVEV (reference sequence). Trimming left V 1 base short and J 7 bases short, with 11 bases between. The chain's CDR3 is CASSLWGRENSPLHF. The CDR3 DNA follows: TGTGCCAGCAGTTTATGGGGACGGGAGAATTCACCCCTCCACTTT.

This clone was detected only a few times. V usage is TRBV28 and J usage is TRBJ1-1; no firm D call. V was trimmed by 7 bases and J by 1 base, leaving 7 bases between them. Germline V gives CDR1 MDHEN, CDR2 SYDVKM. The CDR3 has 12 residues. The chain's CDR3 is CASKEENTEAFF. CDR3 nucleotides: TGTGCCAGCAAAGAGGAGAACACTGAAGCTTTCTTT.